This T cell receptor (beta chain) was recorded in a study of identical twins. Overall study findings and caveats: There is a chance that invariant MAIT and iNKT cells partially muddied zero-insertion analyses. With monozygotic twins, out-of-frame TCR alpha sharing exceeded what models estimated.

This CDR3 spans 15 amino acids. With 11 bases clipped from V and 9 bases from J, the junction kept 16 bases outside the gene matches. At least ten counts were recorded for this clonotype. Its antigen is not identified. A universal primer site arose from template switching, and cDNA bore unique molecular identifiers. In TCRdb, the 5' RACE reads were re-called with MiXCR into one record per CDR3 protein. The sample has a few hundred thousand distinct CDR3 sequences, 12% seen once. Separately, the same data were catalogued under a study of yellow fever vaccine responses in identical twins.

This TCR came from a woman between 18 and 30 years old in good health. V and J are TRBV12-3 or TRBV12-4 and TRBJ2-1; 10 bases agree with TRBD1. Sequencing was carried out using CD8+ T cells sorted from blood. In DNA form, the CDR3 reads TGTGCCTGTTCCCCGGGACAGGGGACTTCCAGTGAGCAGTTCTTC. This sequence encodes CACSPGQGTSSEQFF.